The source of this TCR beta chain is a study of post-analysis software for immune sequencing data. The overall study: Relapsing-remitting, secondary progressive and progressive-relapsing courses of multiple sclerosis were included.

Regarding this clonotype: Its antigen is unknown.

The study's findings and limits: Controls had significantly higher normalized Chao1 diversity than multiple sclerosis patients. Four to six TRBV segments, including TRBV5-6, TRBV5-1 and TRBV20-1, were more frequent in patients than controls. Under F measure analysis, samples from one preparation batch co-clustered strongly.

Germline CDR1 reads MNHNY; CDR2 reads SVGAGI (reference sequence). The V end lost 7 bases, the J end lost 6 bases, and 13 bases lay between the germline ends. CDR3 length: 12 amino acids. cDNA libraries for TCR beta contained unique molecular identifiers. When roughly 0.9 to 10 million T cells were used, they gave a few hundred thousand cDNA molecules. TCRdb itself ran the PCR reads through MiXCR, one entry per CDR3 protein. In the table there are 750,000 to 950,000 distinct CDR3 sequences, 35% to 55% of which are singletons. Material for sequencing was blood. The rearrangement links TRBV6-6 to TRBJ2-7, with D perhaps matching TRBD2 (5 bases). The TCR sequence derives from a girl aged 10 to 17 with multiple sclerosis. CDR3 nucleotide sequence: TGTGCCAGCAAGACGGGGAGCTCCGAGCAGTACTTC. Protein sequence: CASKTGSSEQYF.